This T cell receptor (beta chain) is drawn from a study of blood T cell repertoires in COVID-19. This clone occurred a few times. The V gene's germline CDR1 is GTSNPN and CDR2 SVGIG (reference sequence). The CDR3 is 11 amino acids. J was trimmed by 11 bases and V by 5 bases; bases with no gene match: 7. Some clones are missing from TCRdb's copy, which holds only in-frame ones; the method was immunoSEQ multiplex PCR. The data contain 60,000 to 75,000 clones, under 80% of them singletons. Shortly before study entry, within 2 weeks, exposed participants had met a COVID-19 case. This chain joins TRBV30 and TRBJ1-1, with TRBD1 matching over 8 bases. The specimen was PBMCs or T cells enriched from blood (not recorded which). The origin of this receptor is an older woman who had been exposed to COVID-19. The CDR3 coding sequence is TGTGCCTGGGGCAGGGGGCTGGACGCTTTCTTT. Translated: CAWGRGLDAFF.